This T cell receptor beta chain is from a study of read filtering for tumor transcriptome and immune sequencing. Study in general: The cohort had over 16 men and about 15 women aged about 45 to 80, mean about 68 years.

This clonotype was seen repeatedly, ten times or more. Bone marrow was sampled from every patient at the time of active disease. The CDR3 loop spans 11 amino acids. The V gene's germline CDR1 is MGHDK and CDR2 SYGVNS. V lost 4 bases, J lost 1 base, and 1 base lay in between. This library used approximately 390 ng RNA and molecular barcoded adaptors spanning alpha/delta and beta/gamma chains. TCRdb fed the reads into MiXCR, producing one record per CDR3 protein. Among approximately 58,000 distinct CDR3 sequences, around a fifth were seen once, and the ten largest hold roughly 17%. This chain connects TRBV25-1 to TRBJ2-5, with D hard to call. The sequencing sample was made of a population of CD138-negative cells sorted from bone marrow. The source is a donor at least 40 years old with multiple myeloma. The chain's CDR3 is CASSGQETQYF. The CDR3 DNA reads as TGTGCCAGCAGTGGCCAAGAGACCCAGTACTTC.